One T cell receptor beta chain is described in this entry. Its specificity is not known. With UMI labels, 5' RACE was used to prepare the TRB cDNA libraries. From the 5' RACE reads, TCRdb lists one entry per CDR3 protein and no DNA. This table lists 50,000 to 70,000 distinct CDR3 sequences. CDR3 size: 15 residues. This specimen belongs to a study of CXCR3-negative and CXCR3-positive naive CD8 T cells. Naive CD8+ T cells showed CD45RO-CCR7+CD27+CD95-. Study-wide points: TRBV-TRBJ usage was similar across naive CXCR3 subsets but distinct in memory cells. Relative to CXCR3-negative naive cells, CXCR3-positive naive cells had more hydrophobic TRB CDR3s.

The chain combines TRBV12-3 or TRBV12-4 with TRBJ2-1; there is no DNA to check the TCRdb D call of TRBD2. The sequenced sample consisted of naive CXCR3+ CD8+ T cells from blood. Subset denoted: CD45RO-CCR7+CD27+CD95- naive CD8+ T cells expressing CXCR3 (TNR3+). The TCR sequence derives from a human donor in good health. Some clones in this sample may be carry-over from other donors' samples. This CDR3 is CASSPGLTTYNEQFF.